Listed below are T cell receptor beta chains from one sample, sequenced in a study of blood T cell repertoires in COVID-19. The protocol was immunoSEQ multiplex PCR, while the TCRdb copy is restricted to in-frame clones and leaves out a portion. The profile covers hundreds of thousands of clones, with 88% appearing a single time and just under 7.5% taken by the ten largest. The specimen sequenced was peripheral blood. All receptors derive from a woman in her 70s with COVID-19, enrolled during active disease. CDR3s include the opening cysteine and the closing phenylalanine or tryptophan. Fields, in order: V gene, D gene, J gene, clone size, CDR3 DNA, CDR3 protein. D genes are given only for firm matches. Expanded clones get a size class; other rows say once, few or many, or leave the size out.

TRBV27	TRBD1	TRBJ1-6	NA	TGTGCCAGCAGCAGGGACAGAAATAATTCACCCCTCCACTTT	CASSRDRNNSPLHF
TRBV4-2	NA	TRBJ2-5	NA	TGTGCCAGCAGCCAAGGCGGGTACCAAGAGACCCAGTACTTC	CASSQGGYQETQYF
TRBV11-2	TRBD2	TRBJ2-3	NA	TGTGCCAGCAGCTCTCCGGGACTAGCGGGGGGGCTTGTAGATACGCAGTATTTT	CASSSPGLAGGLVDTQYF
TRBV6-4	NA	TRBJ1-1	NA	TGTGCCAGCAAATCCGACAGAAGCGACACTGAAGCTTTCTTT	CASKSDRSDTEAFF
TRBV5-1	TRBD2	TRBJ2-3	NA	TGCGCCAGCACCTTGGGAGCGGGGGACACAGATACGCAGTATTTT	CASTLGAGDTDTQYF
TRBV6-5	TRBD2	TRBJ2-5	NA	TGTGCCAGCAGTTATGGTCTAGCGGGAAGCGAGACCCAGTACTTC	CASSYGLAGSETQYF
TRBV11-3	NA	TRBJ2-3	once	TGTGCCAGCAGCGGGACTCGTGCCACAGATACGCAGTATTTT	CASSGTRATDTQYF
TRBV28	TRBD1	TRBJ2-7	NA	TGTGCCAGCAGTTTGACAGGGTGGTACGAGCAGTACTTC	CASSLTGWYEQYF
TRBV5-5	TRBD1	TRBJ1-2	NA	TGTGCCAGCAGCATACAATCAACAGGGGGGCATGGCTACACCTTC	CASSIQSTGGHGYTF
TRBV18	NA	TRBJ1-2	once	TGTGCCAGCTCACCGTCAGATAACTATGGCTACACCTTC	CASSPSDNYGYTF
TRBV7-2	NA	TRBJ1-1	NA	TGTGCCAGCAGCGCCTATTCAGGCAACACTGAAGCTTTCTTT	CASSAYSGNTEAFF